Sequencing of this T cell receptor beta chain was carried out in a study of graft-versus-host responses after intestinal transplantation. Study-level background: All recipients got anti-thymocyte globulin induction, then tacrolimus and steroids for roughly three years.

This clone appeared a single time. What it binds is unknown. The ends were cut back, 5 bases at V and 0 bases at J, with 17 bases in the middle. The CDR3 has 17 amino acids. Per germline, CDR1 LNHDA and CDR2 SQIVND (reference sequence). Only in-frame clones appear in the TCRdb table, and some are missing; sequencing was by immunoSEQ multiplex PCR. The sample has fewer than 75,000 clones, over 85% seen once. Study-wide findings and caveats: The highest levels of circulating GvH clones went along with early declines in HvG clones after transplant.

This specimen consisted of PBMCs, obtained 26 days after transplant. This clonotype originated in a human patient who received an intestinal transplant, so some T cells may come from the graft donor. The V and J genes are TRBV19 and TRBJ2-1; D is unclear. The CDR3 coding sequence is TGTGCCAGTAGTCCATCACTGGCGGCGTTCTCCTACAATGAGCAGTTCTTC. It translates to CASSPSLAAFSYNEQFF. Full variable domain (remainder filled in from reference TRBV19 and TRBJ2-1): DGGITQSPKYLFRKEGQNVTLSCEQNLNHDAMYWYRQDPGQGLRLIYYSQIVNDFQKGDIAEGYSVSREKKESFPLTVTSAQKNPTAFYLCASSPSLAAFSYNEQFFGPGTRLTVL.